A single sample gave rise to the 23 T cell receptor beta chains below, sequenced in a study of cytomegalovirus exposure and HLA in healthy donors. In the PCR, 60 Vbeta and 13 Jbeta primers were used. Using immunoSEQ multiplex PCR, the repertoire was profiled, and TCRdb retains in-frame clones only, with some absent. This repertoire includes 45,000 to 60,000 clones. The sample was PBMCs. The receptors were sampled from a woman aged 40 to 55 in good health and CMV-seronegative.

This sequence joins TRBV4-2 and TRBJ2-1, with TRBD2 matching 8 bases. Trimming at V came to 3 bases and at J to 7 bases, leaving 8 bases not matched to a gene. This CDR3 region has 15 residues. CDR1 is LGHNA and CDR2 is YNFKEQ in the germline V gene. The DNA for the CDR3 is TGTGCCAGCAGCCATGAGCGCGGGAGGCCTAATGAGCAGTTCTTC. Its protein product is CASSHERGRPNEQFF.

J is TRBJ1-1 and V is TRBV9; D gene uncertain. V was trimmed by 0 bases and J by 7 bases, leaving 13 bases between them. This CDR3 region has 14 residues. Germline V lookup: CDR1 SGDLS, CDR2 YYNGEE. The CDR3 DNA reads as TGTGCCAGCAGCGTAGACTGGGTCGGAGTTGAAGCTTTCTTT. It yields the protein CASSVDWVGVEAFF.

The CDR3 reads CASRTGTSSVTGELFF. As DNA, the CDR3 is TGTGCCAGTAGAACCGGGACTAGCAGCGTCACCGGGGAGCTGTTTTTT. The chain recombines TRBV19 with TRBJ2-2; 9 nucleotides match TRBD2. The CDR3 spans 16 residues. The V gene end was trimmed by 6 bases and the J gene end by 4 bases; junction bases not matched to a gene: 9. Germline loops: CDR1 LNHDA, CDR2 SQIVND (reference sequence).

This chain uses TRBV7-2 with TRBJ1-2; 9 bases agree with TRBD1. Germline trimming cut 5 bases from V and 8 bases from J; bases unmatched to any gene: 6. This CDR3 spans 13 amino acids. The germline V gene encodes CDR1 SGHTA and CDR2 FQGNSA. The CDR3 reads CASSQLQGAGYTF. CDR3 DNA sequence: TGTGCCAGCAGCCAACTACAGGGGGCGGGCTACACCTTC.

The CDR3 coding sequence is TGTGCCAGCTCACCTAATAGCGGGTACCAAGAGACCCAGTACTTC. It codes for CASSPNSGYQETQYF. This chain connects TRBV18 to TRBJ2-5; 7 nucleotides match TRBD2. CDR1 is KGHSH and CDR2 is LQKENI in the germline V gene. Unmatched junction bases numbered 4, after V lost 3 bases and J lost 0 bases. This CDR3 region has 15 residues.

V is TRBV12-2 and J is TRBJ1-2; the tabulated D call, TRBD1, remains unverified against the DNA. TRBV12-2 is flagged as a pseudogene. The CDR3 spans 16 residues. The CDR3 loop reads CASRPPTNRGSYGYTF. The CDR3 nucleotides are TGTGCAAGTCGCCCGCCTACCAACAGGGGTAGCTATGGCTACACCTTC.

The CDR3 nucleotides read TGCGCCAGCACAGAGCGGACAGGGGTCAATGAGCAGTTCTTC. It codes for CASTERTGVNEQFF. The chain joins TRBV5-1 to TRBJ2-1; 9 nucleotides match TRBD1. The CDR3 contains 14 residues. Per the germline V gene, CDR1 is SGHRS and CDR2 is YFSETQ. The V gene end was trimmed by 6 bases and the J gene end by 6 bases; junction bases not matched to a gene: 7.

The chain recombines TRBV5-1 with TRBJ2-1; 8 bases are a match to TRBD2. In germline, CDR1 is SGHRS, CDR2 YFSETQ. The CDR3 loop spans 13 amino acids. The J segment lost 9 bases and the V segment lost 5 bases, leaving 7 bases of the junction unmatched. The CDR3 reads CASSGRGGLEQFF. For the CDR3, the DNA is TGCGCCAGCAGTGGTCGGGGGGGCCTTGAGCAGTTCTTC.

The chain combines TRBV5-6 with TRBJ1-1; no firm D call. The CDR3 loop spans 13 amino acids. Germline loops: CDR1 SGHDT, CDR2 YYEEEE. V was clipped by 2 bases and J by 5 bases, with 10 bases between them. CDR3: CASSFSRWTEAFF. The CDR3 bases are TGTGCCAGCAGCTTTTCTCGGTGGACTGAAGCTTTCTTT.

The V gene is TRBV27, the J gene TRBJ1-2, with a tentative D call TRBD1 (5 bases). Germline V gene data show CDR1 as MNHEY and CDR2 as SMNVEV (reference sequence). The V end was cut by 3 bases, the J end by 8 bases, with 13 bases between. The CDR3 loop spans 13 amino acids. The CDR3 nucleotides read TGTGCCAGCAGTTTTGAGCAGGGCCGCGGCTACACCTTC. Translation gives CASSFEQGRGYTF.

The chain links TRBV13 to TRBJ1-2; TRBD1 agrees at 9 bases. The CDR3 length is 17 residues. Germline V gene data show CDR1 as PRHDT and CDR2 as FYEKMQ (reference sequence). V shed 2 bases and J 1 base; nucleotides not matched to a gene: 8. The CDR3 spells CASSLPSLTGGNYGYTF. CDR3 bases: TGTGCCAGCAGCTTACCCTCCCTGACAGGGGGTAACTATGGCTACACCTTC.

The chain joins TRBV11-2 to TRBJ1-6; D remains ambiguous. This CDR3 comprises 12 residues. V gave up 1 base and J gave up 11 bases, with 6 bases separating them. Germline lookup yields CDR1 SGHAT and CDR2 FQNNGV. The CDR3 loop reads CASSLVGPPLHF. CDR3 DNA sequence: TGTGCCAGCAGCTTAGTTGGGCCACCCCTCCACTTT. The full variable domain, its missing parts supplied by reference TRBV11-2 and TRBJ1-6, is EAGVAQSPRYKIIEKRQSVAFWCNPISGHATLYWYQQILGQGPKLLIQFQNNGVVDDSQLPKDRFSAERLKGVDSTLKIQPAKLEDSAVYLCASSLVGPPLHFGNGTRLTVT.

The CDR3 spells CASSIWGQGNEKLFF. The DNA for the CDR3 is TGTGCCAGTAGTATCTGGGGGCAAGGTAATGAAAAACTGTTTTTT. The chain carries TRBV19 and TRBJ1-4, with D possibly TRBD1 on 6 matching bases. This CDR3 comprises 15 residues. Germline assignment: CDR1 LNHDA and CDR2 SQIVND (reference sequence). The V and J ends lost 3 bases and 4 bases respectively, with 12 bases between them.

This chain connects TRBV5-5 to TRBJ1-1; D uncertain. V shed 4 bases and J shed 0 bases, with 10 bases lying between them. Per the germline V gene, CDR1 is SGHKS and CDR2 is YYEKEE (reference sequence). The CDR3 sequence is 14 residues long. CDR3 residues: CASSVKEMNTEAFF. CDR3 nucleotide sequence: TGTGCCAGCAGCGTGAAAGAGATGAACACTGAAGCTTTCTTT.

The CDR3 region has the DNA TGTGCCAGCTCTCAATCGGACAGCGCGGGCAATCAGCCCCAGCATTTT. This codes for CASSQSDSAGNQPQHF. The chain couples TRBV18 to TRBJ1-5, with D perhaps TRBD1 (6 bases). The CDR3 has 16 amino acids. CDR1 KGHSH and CDR2 LQKENI come from the germline V gene. Trimming stripped 6 bases from V and 2 bases from J, with 17 bases between. Using reference TRBV18 and TRBJ1-5 for the parts outside the CDR3, the full variable domain is NAGVMQNPRHLVRRRGQEARLRCSPMKGHSHVYWYRQLPEEGLKFMVYLQKENIIDESGMPKERFSAEFPKEGPSILRIQQVVRGDSAAYFCASSQSDSAGNQPQHFGDGTRLSIL.

Notes on this clone: The junction shows a germline mismatch at one end, possibly a read error. The V call is TRBV5-6, the J call TRBJ2-5; 11 positions match TRBD2. The CDR3 has 12 amino acids. CDR1 SGHDT and CDR2 YYEEEE come from the germline V gene. CDR3 residues: CSSGRTQENQYF. In nucleotides, the CDR3 is TGTTCTAGCGGGAGGACTCAAGAGAACCAGTACTTC.

The rearrangement joins TRBV30 to TRBJ2-1; 8 bases align to TRBD1. This CDR3 has 19 residues. The ends lost 0 bases at V and 0 bases at J; junction bases unmatched: 13. From germline, CDR1 is GTSNPN and CDR2 SVGIG (reference sequence). Here the CDR3 reads CAWSVTLLTGAYSYNEQFF. CDR3 bases: TGTGCCTGGAGTGTAACCCTCCTGACAGGGGCTTACTCCTACAATGAGCAGTTCTTC.

The gene calls are TRBV9 and TRBJ2-5; 7 nucleotides align to TRBD2. The CDR3 contains 16 residues. Germline V gene lookup returns CDR1 SGDLS and CDR2 YYNGEE. Germline trimming cut 0 bases from V and 1 base from J; bases unmatched to any gene: 6. The CDR3 DNA reads as TGTGCCAGCAGCGTAGAGGTAGCGGGCCCCCAAGAGACCCAGTACTTC. Its protein product is CASSVEVAGPQETQYF.

The rearrangement joins TRBV18 to TRBJ2-7, with 8 nucleotides matching TRBD1. Unmatched junction bases numbered 4, after V lost 3 bases and J lost 3 bases. Germline CDR1 KGHSH, CDR2 LQKENI. The CDR3 has 14 amino acids. The CDR3 here is CASSPPGQVYEQYF. CDR3 in DNA: TGTGCCAGCTCACCTCCGGGACAGGTCTACGAGCAGTACTTC.

The V and J genes are TRBV19 and TRBJ2-5; 8 bases line up with TRBD2. CDR1 and CDR2 from the germline V gene are LNHDA and SQIVND (reference sequence). The CDR3 totals 15 residues. Germline trimming cut 5 bases from V and 0 bases from J; bases unmatched to any gene: 5. CDR3 sequence: CASSGAGGHQETQYF. CDR3 DNA: TGTGCCAGTAGTGGCGCGGGGGGACACCAAGAGACCCAGTACTTC.

The CDR3 bases are TGTGCCAGCAGTAACAGGGGGCGCGATGAGCAGTTCTTC. Translating it yields CASSNRGRDEQFF. V and J are TRBV27 and TRBJ2-1; TRBD1 aligns across 9 bases. Germline V lookup: CDR1 MNHEY, CDR2 SMNVEV (reference sequence). The CDR3 has 13 residues. V gave up 5 bases and J gave up 8 bases; unmatched junction bases: 4.

CDR3 bases: TGCGCCAGCAGCCAAGATCCAGGGCCAATAGAACAGTTCTTC. Residues: CASSQDPGPIEQFF. The chain employs TRBV4-1 and TRBJ2-1, with a possible D match to TRBD1 (5 bases). The CDR3 is 14 amino acids. Germline V gene lookup returns CDR1 MGHRA and CDR2 YSYEKL. V was clipped by 0 bases and J by 13 bases, with 16 bases between them.

The V gene is TRBV28, the J gene TRBJ2-7; D ambiguous. This CDR3 is 11 amino acids long. Per germline, CDR1 MDHEN and CDR2 SYDVKM. Trimming shortened V by 3 bases and J by 5 bases, and 5 bases separated the two germline ends. The CDR3 sequence is CASSLENEQYF. CDR3 coding DNA: TGTGCCAGCAGTTTGGAGAACGAGCAGTACTTC.